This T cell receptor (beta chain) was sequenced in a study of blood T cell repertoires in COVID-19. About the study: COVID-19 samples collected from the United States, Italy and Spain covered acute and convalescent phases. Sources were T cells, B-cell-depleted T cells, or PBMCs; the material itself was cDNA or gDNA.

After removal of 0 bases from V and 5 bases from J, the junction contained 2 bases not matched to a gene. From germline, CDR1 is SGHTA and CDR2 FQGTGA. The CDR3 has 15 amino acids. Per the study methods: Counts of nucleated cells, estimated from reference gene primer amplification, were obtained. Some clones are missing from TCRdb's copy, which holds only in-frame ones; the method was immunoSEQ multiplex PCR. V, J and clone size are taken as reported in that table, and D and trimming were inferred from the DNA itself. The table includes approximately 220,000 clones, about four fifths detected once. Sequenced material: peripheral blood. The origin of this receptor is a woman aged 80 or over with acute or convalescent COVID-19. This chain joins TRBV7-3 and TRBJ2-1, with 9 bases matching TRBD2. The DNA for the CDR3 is TGTGCCAGCAGCTTAACCCTAGCGGGGAACAATGAGCAGTTCTTC. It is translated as CASSLTLAGNNEQFF.